This T cell receptor (beta chain) was captured by sequencing in a study of shared clonotypes between healthy human individuals. Study outcomes and limitations: Naive subsets generally had larger estimated richness than memory subsets.

CD8 cells classed as naive were CD45RO-negative and positively selected for CCR7, excluding terminally differentiated effector memory CD45RA+ cells. Per the germline V gene, CDR1 is SEHNR and CDR2 is FQNEAQ (reference sequence). V was clipped by 6 bases and J by 0 bases; unmatched bases: 5. CDR3 length: 15 residues. Worth noting for this clone: Its antigen is not known.

Sequencing was performed with immunoSEQ multiplex PCR; in TCRdb, only in-frame clones are kept and a portion is missing. The table lists hundreds of thousands of clones, approximately 96% of them singletons. The rearrangement uses TRBV7-9 and TRBJ2-7; TRBD2 aligns across 10 bases. Sequencing was done on a sample of naive CD8+ T cells sorted from blood. The source is a man aged 25-40 years in good health. The CDR3: CASSGLAGDSYEQYF. DNA of the CDR3: TGTGCCAGCAGTGGGCTAGCGGGAGACTCCTACGAGCAGTACTTC.